The clone carrying this TCR beta chain was seen just once. The trim removed 4 bases at V and 5 bases at J, leaving 9 bases unmatched. CDR1 is SGHNT, CDR2 YYREEE, per germline (reference sequence). This CDR3 region has 16 residues. The sample belongs to a study of cytomegalovirus exposure and HLA in healthy donors. The study ran its PCR with 60 Vbeta and 13 Jbeta primers. TCRdb's table, derived via immunoSEQ multiplex PCR, lists solely in-frame clones and lacks some. The profile shows some 110,000 clones, around 68% of them singletons. Sequencing was done on a sample of PBMCs. This TCR derives from a woman aged 50 to 60 in good health and CMV-seropositive. V usage is TRBV5-4 and J usage is TRBJ2-7; 13 nucleotides align to TRBD2. The CDR3 DNA reads TGTGCCAGCAGCCCAACTAGCGGGAGGGCCATTGACGAGCAGTACTTC. This codes for CASSPTSGRAIDEQYF.